These T cell receptor beta chains were read from a single sample in a study of Graves' ophthalmopathy and Graves' hyperthyroidism. Each CDR3 protein gets one entry after TCRdb re-called the multiplex PCR reads with MiXCR. The table shows 300,000 to 400,000 distinct CDR3 sequences, with 15% to 20% occurring only once. The sequenced sample consisted of peripheral blood. These receptors came from an adult man with Graves' ophthalmopathy. Each CDR3 is given with its conserved first and last residue. The order of the fields is CDR3 length, clone size, J gene, V gene, D gene, CDR3 DNA, CDR3 protein. A D gene is named only where the DNA matches it firmly. Some rows have no size entry. The others give once, few or many, or a class for an expanded clone.

CDR3 length: 13; clone size: once; J gene: TRBJ1-2; V gene: TRBV30; D gene: TRBD1; CDR3 DNA: TGTGCCTGGAGCCAAACAGGGGCGGGTGGCTACACCTTC; CDR3 protein: CAWSQTGAGGYTF
CDR3 length: 14; clone size: few; J gene: TRBJ2-5; V gene: TRBV11-3; D gene: TRBD1; CDR3 DNA: TGTGCCAGCAGCCTGGGGACAGGAGAAGAGACCCAGTACTTC; CDR3 protein: CASSLGTGEETQYF
CDR3 length: 11; clone size: NA; J gene: TRBJ2-5; V gene: TRBV30; D gene: NA; CDR3 DNA: TGTGCCTGGAGGAAGTTGGAGACCCAGTACTTC; CDR3 protein: CAWRKLETQYF
CDR3 length: 15; clone size: many; J gene: TRBJ2-7; V gene: TRBV2; D gene: NA; CDR3 DNA: TGTGCCAGCAGTGCTGGTCGAGGGGTATCCTACGAGCAGTACTTC; CDR3 protein: CASSAGRGVSYEQYF
CDR3 length: 15; clone size: many; J gene: TRBJ1-1; V gene: TRBV30; D gene: NA; CDR3 DNA: TGTGCCTGGATTTTGGGGCTACAACTGAACACTGAAGCTTTCTTT; CDR3 protein: CAWILGLQLNTEAFF
CDR3 length: 14; clone size: NA; J gene: TRBJ2-4; V gene: TRBV28; D gene: NA; CDR3 DNA: TGTGCCAGCAGTCGACCAGGGGGGCAAAACATTCAGTACTTC; CDR3 protein: CASSRPGGQNIQYF
CDR3 length: 15; clone size: NA; J gene: TRBJ1-5; V gene: TRBV9; D gene: TRBD1; CDR3 DNA: TGTGCCAGCAGCGCACGGACAGGGCGAGATCAGCCCCAGCATTTT; CDR3 protein: CASSARTGRDQPQHF
CDR3 length: 15; clone size: NA; J gene: TRBJ1-2; V gene: TRBV12-5; D gene: TRBD1; CDR3 DNA: TGTGCCAGCAGTTTGATCGGGACAGGGCGCTATGGCTACACCTTC; CDR3 protein: CASSLIGTGRYGYTF
CDR3 length: 16; clone size: many; J gene: TRBJ2-7; V gene: TRBV20-1; D gene: NA; CDR3 DNA: TGCAGTGCTAGTGTCCACGGGCGGGGTAGCTCCTACGAGCAGTACTTC; CDR3 protein: CSASVHGRGSSYEQYF
CDR3 length: 16; clone size: many; J gene: TRBJ2-6; V gene: TRBV6-1; D gene: NA; CDR3 DNA: TGTGCCAGCAGGAAAAGAGGGGGACCTGGGGCCAACGTCCTGACTTTC; CDR3 protein: CASRKRGGPGANVLTF
CDR3 length: 15; clone size: many; J gene: TRBJ2-5; V gene: TRBV20-1; D gene: TRBD2; CDR3 DNA: TGCAGTGCTAGAATGCGGGAGGGCATCAGGGAGACCCAGTACTTC; CDR3 protein: CSARMREGIRETQYF
CDR3 length: 16; clone size: many; J gene: TRBJ2-7; V gene: TRBV28; D gene: TRBD1; CDR3 DNA: TGTGCCAGCGGGACCGGGACAGGGATCTCAAGGAACGAGCAGTACTTC; CDR3 protein: CASGTGTGISRNEQYF
CDR3 length: 17; clone size: many; J gene: TRBJ2-5; V gene: TRBV9; D gene: TRBD2; CDR3 DNA: TGTGCCAGCAGCAATAAACTAGCGGGAGGGCCTCAAGAGACCCAGTACTTC; CDR3 protein: CASSNKLAGGPQETQYF
CDR3 length: 14; clone size: few; J gene: TRBJ2-7; V gene: TRBV3-1; D gene: NA; CDR3 DNA: TGTGCCAGCAGCCCGCGGGGACATTCCTACGAGCAGTACTTC; CDR3 protein: CASSPRGHSYEQYF
CDR3 length: 17; clone size: few; J gene: TRBJ1-3; V gene: TRBV18; D gene: NA; CDR3 DNA: TGTGCCAGCTCACCTCGGGGTAGACAGGTCTCTGGAAACACCATATATTTT; CDR3 protein: CASSPRGRQVSGNTIYF
CDR3 length: 17; clone size: NA; J gene: TRBJ1-5; V gene: TRBV4-3; D gene: NA; CDR3 DNA: TGCGCCAGCAGCCCGAGTCCCGGGACAAATAGCAATCAGCCCCAGCATTTT; CDR3 protein: CASSPSPGTNSNQPQHF
CDR3 length: 15; clone size: NA; J gene: TRBJ2-7; V gene: TRBV28; D gene: NA; CDR3 DNA: TGTGCCAGCAGTTTAGCCGGGAGCTATACCTACGAGCAGTACTTC; CDR3 protein: CASSLAGSYTYEQYF
CDR3 length: 14; clone size: many; J gene: TRBJ1-2; V gene: TRBV6-5; D gene: TRBD1; CDR3 DNA: TGTGCCAGCAACCGGGACAGGTCAGGGGAGGGCTACACCTTC; CDR3 protein: CASNRDRSGEGYTF
CDR3 length: 16; clone size: NA; J gene: TRBJ2-2; V gene: TRBV12-3/TRBV12-4; D gene: NA; CDR3 DNA: TGTGCCAGCAGTTTAAGGTTCAGGGGTAACACCGGGGAGCTGTTTTTT; CDR3 protein: CASSLRFRGNTGELFF
CDR3 length: 17; clone size: NA; J gene: TRBJ1-1; V gene: TRBV11-1; D gene: TRBD1; CDR3 DNA: TGTGCCAGCAGCCTCCGGACAGGTTTCAGCCTGAACACTGAAGCTTTCTTT; CDR3 protein: CASSLRTGFSLNTEAFF
CDR3 length: 15; clone size: many; J gene: TRBJ1-2; V gene: TRBV7-2; D gene: TRBD1; CDR3 DNA: TGTGCCAGCAGCTTCCCGGGACAGGAGGGATATGGCTACACCTTC; CDR3 protein: CASSFPGQEGYGYTF
CDR3 length: 14; clone size: many; J gene: TRBJ1-2; V gene: TRBV30; D gene: TRBD1; CDR3 DNA: TGTGCCTGGAGTAAACGGGACAGGACCTATGGCTACACCTTC; CDR3 protein: CAWSKRDRTYGYTF
CDR3 length: 13; clone size: many; J gene: TRBJ2-7; V gene: TRBV20-1; D gene: NA; CDR3 DNA: TGCAGTGCTGTAACCGGGAATACCTACGAGCAGTACTTC; CDR3 protein: CSAVTGNTYEQYF
CDR3 length: 14; clone size: many; J gene: TRBJ2-5; V gene: TRBV7-6; D gene: TRBD2; CDR3 DNA: TGTGCCAGCAGCTTTACCGGACTAGTCGAGACCCAGTACTTC; CDR3 protein: CASSFTGLVETQYF
CDR3 length: 15; clone size: few; J gene: TRBJ2-5; V gene: TRBV12-3/TRBV12-4; D gene: TRBD2; CDR3 DNA: TGTGCCAGCAGCGACGCGGGACTAGGCGTAGGAGCTATGTACTTC; CDR3 protein: CASSDAGLGVGAMYF
CDR3 length: 14; clone size: NA; J gene: TRBJ2-7; V gene: TRBV29-1; D gene: TRBD2; CDR3 DNA: TGCAGCGTTGGGATCGCGGGAGTGGGGGGCGAGCAGTACTTC; CDR3 protein: CSVGIAGVGGEQYF
CDR3 length: 17; clone size: many; J gene: TRBJ1-2; V gene: TRBV11-2; D gene: TRBD1; CDR3 DNA: TGTGCCAGCAGTGGTGGTAGGACAGGGTCTCCTAACTATGGCTACACCTTC; CDR3 protein: CASSGGRTGSPNYGYTF
CDR3 length: 15; clone size: NA; J gene: TRBJ1-1; V gene: TRBV12-3/TRBV12-4; D gene: TRBD1; CDR3 DNA: TGTGCCAGCAGTTTAGGCCCGACAGGGGGGACTGAAGCTTTCTTT; CDR3 protein: CASSLGPTGGTEAFF
CDR3 length: 14; clone size: many; J gene: TRBJ2-7; V gene: TRBV12-3/TRBV12-4; D gene: NA; CDR3 DNA: TGTGCCAGCAGTATATGGGACCGCGCCTACGAGCAGTACTTC; CDR3 protein: CASSIWDRAYEQYF
CDR3 length: 19; clone size: few; J gene: TRBJ1-1; V gene: TRBV3-1; D gene: NA; CDR3 DNA: TGTGCCAGCAGCCAGACAGACGGGGGCAGCCCTAGGATGAACACTGAAGCTTTCTTT; CDR3 protein: CASSQTDGGSPRMNTEAFF
CDR3 length: 13; clone size: NA; J gene: TRBJ2-7; V gene: TRBV7-9; D gene: TRBD1; CDR3 DNA: TGTGCCAGCAACCCAGGGACAGGGAACGAGCAGTGCTTC; CDR3 protein: CASNPGTGNEQCF
CDR3 length: 17; clone size: many; J gene: TRBJ1-1; V gene: TRBV4-1; D gene: NA; CDR3 DNA: TGCGCCAGCAGCCAGCAGACAGGTTTGGACACACGGTCTCGCGCTTTCTTT; CDR3 protein: CASSQQTGLDTRSRAFF